These 14 T cell receptor beta chains were all obtained from the same sample, sequenced in a study of Graves' ophthalmopathy and Graves' hyperthyroidism. Scientists amplified the TCR beta CDR3 regions from RNA transcripts. HTBI-primed first-round RT-PCR preceded second-round multiplex PCR. Using its own MiXCR run on the multiplex PCR reads, TCRdb lists one record per CDR3 protein. The sample has some 390,000 distinct CDR3 sequences; about 17% are singletons. Source material: peripheral blood. Source of these receptors: a woman between 18 and 29 years old with Graves' ophthalmopathy.

This sequence joins TRBV12-3 or TRBV12-4 and TRBJ1-5; D is perhaps TRBD1 (6 bases). V was shortened by 6 bases and J by 0 bases, with 12 bases between the two germline ends. The CDR3 spans 15 residues. The CDR3 DNA reads as TGTGCCAGCAGACACAGGGAAGATAGCAATCAGCCCCAGCATTTT. The encoded protein is CASRHREDSNQPQHF.

At least ten counts were recorded for this clonotype. The V call is TRBV28, the J call TRBJ2-7; D is possibly TRBD2 (6 bases). V was shortened by 5 bases and J by 0 bases, with 17 bases between the two germline ends. Germline V CDR1 and CDR2: MDHEN, SYDVKM. The CDR3 runs to 16 residues. CDR3 amino acids: CASSPQLLGSSYEQYF. The DNA of the CDR3 is TGTGCCAGCAGTCCACAACTACTCGGGAGCTCCTACGAGCAGTACTTC.

In this sample, this clonotype turned up many times. The gene calls are TRBV29-1 and TRBJ1-2; D is ambiguous. This CDR3 contains 12 residues. The germline gives CDR1 SQVTM, CDR2 ANQGSEA. The V and J ends lost 7 bases and 8 bases respectively, with 17 bases between them. The CDR3 nucleotides read TGCAGCGCCCGGGTTGTGGATCGGGGCTACACCTTC. Its translation is CSARVVDRGYTF.

This clonotype has ten or more counts. The V and J genes are TRBV29-1 and TRBJ2-7; D call uncertain. Looked up from germline, CDR1 is SQVTM and CDR2 is ANQGSEA. CDR3 length: 12 amino acids. Trimming took off 4 bases at V and 3 bases at J, with 10 bases between the two ends. CDR3 DNA: TGCAGCGTTGCTCTGGAAAACTACGAGCAGTACTTC. The encoded protein is CSVALENYEQYF.

This clonotype was seen at least ten times. This may arise from a read error, as a much more abundant clone is one base away. The V and J genes are TRBV6-2 or TRBV6-3 and TRBJ1-6; D is uncertain. This CDR3 has 13 residues. From germline, CDR1 is MNHEY and CDR2 SVGEGT. CDR3 loop: CASNDRFHSPPHF. Written as DNA, the CDR3 is TGTGCCAGCAACGATCGATTTCATTCACCCCCCCACTTT.

The table lists this clonotype with many counts. The DNA for the CDR3 is TGCGCCAGCAGCCAATCTTCAGCCGGGGAGCTGTTTTTT. This gives the protein CASSQSSAGELFF. The chain is built from TRBV4-1 and TRBJ2-2; the D is unclear. V was cut by 2 bases and J by 6 bases, with 7 bases left in between. Germline CDR1 is MGHRA and CDR2 is YSYEKL. The CDR3 runs 13 residues.

This clonotype has a count of ten or more. The V gene is TRBV12-3 or TRBV12-4, the J gene TRBJ2-2; a weak D match, TRBD2 (7 bases). Trimming removed 8 bases from V and 5 bases from J, with 15 bases in between. The CDR3 is 14 amino acids. The DNA for the CDR3 is TGTGCCAGCGAAGGGGGGGGGCGAACCGGGGAGCTGTTTTTT. Its translation: CASEGGGRTGELFF.

This clonotype was observed at least ten times. This rearrangement joins TRBV20-1 to TRBJ1-2; D not certain. CDR3 length: 14 amino acids. Trimming stripped 3 bases from V and 4 bases from J, with 15 bases between. In germline, CDR1 is DFQATT, CDR2 SNEGSKA (reference sequence). In nucleotides, the CDR3 is TGCAGTGCTAGGCCGACGGAAACCATCTATGGCTACACCTTC. Translation: CSARPTETIYGYTF.

This clonotype has ten or more counts. This chain links TRBV5-1 with TRBJ1-6; possible D gene TRBD1, 5 bases. CDR3 length: 15 amino acids. The germline V gene encodes CDR1 SGHRS and CDR2 YFSETQ. Between the trimmed V and J ends, which lost 4 bases and 6 bases, there was a span of 14 bases. CDR3 residues: CASSPRGVGNSPLHF. CDR3 bases: TGCGCCAGCAGCCCGAGAGGGGTTGGTAATTCACCCCTCCACTTT.

This chain connects TRBV28 to TRBJ1-2; a weak D match, TRBD1 (6 bases). The CDR3 is 15 amino acids. Germline CDR1 and CDR2: MDHEN and SYDVKM. The V end lost 2 bases, the J end lost 8 bases, and 18 bases lay between the germline ends. The CDR3 nucleotides read TGTGCCAGCAGTTTAGGGGCGAGCAGGGGAGGAGGCTACACCTTC. It is translated as CASSLGASRGGGYTF.

This clonotype has ten or more counts. V gene TRBV30 combines with J gene TRBJ2-5; perhaps TRBD2 as D (5 bases). The CDR3 contains 15 residues. Per the germline V gene, CDR1 is GTSNPN and CDR2 is SVGIG (reference sequence). V was shortened by 0 bases and J by 5 bases, with 16 bases between the two germline ends. Here the CDR3 reads CAWSVRRGIWETQYF. The CDR3 region has the DNA TGTGCCTGGAGTGTACGTAGAGGGATCTGGGAGACCCAGTACTTC. The whole variable domain, filled in from reference TRBV30 and TRBJ2-5, reads SQTIHQWPATLVQPVGSPLSLECTVEGTSNPNLYWYRQAAGRGLQLLFYSVGIGQISSEVPQNLSASRPQDRQFILSSKKLLLSDSGFYLCAWSVRRGIWETQYFGPGTRLLVL.

The sample holds many counts of this clonotype. The chain carries TRBV6-5 and TRBJ1-3; D ambiguous. The length of the CDR3 is 16 residues. Trimming cost V 0 bases and J 0 bases, with 9 bases left between them. In germline, CDR1 is MNHEY, CDR2 SVGAGI. CDR3 protein: CASSYSKRTSGNTIYF. The CDR3 DNA follows: TGTGCCAGCAGTTACTCAAAGCGAACCTCTGGAAACACCATATATTTT.

The sample holds many counts of this clonotype. The rearrangement joins TRBV28 to TRBJ1-2, with 7 bases matching TRBD1. The CDR3 runs to 14 residues. J was trimmed by 5 bases and V by 6 bases; bases with no gene match: 9. Germline assignment: CDR1 MDHEN and CDR2 SYDVKM. The CDR3 DNA follows: TGTGCCAGCAGCGAGACCGGGACAGAATATGGCTACACCTTC. The encoded protein is CASSETGTEYGYTF.

This clonotype has at least ten counts. This chain joins TRBV28 and TRBJ1-5; 8 bases are a match to TRBD1. The CDR3 loop spans 16 amino acids. The ends lost 7 bases at V and 0 bases at J; junction bases unmatched: 8. Germline assignment: CDR1 MDHEN and CDR2 SYDVKM. The CDR3 DNA is TGTGCCAGCACCCCCCCGGGACAGGCTAGCAATCAGCCCCAGCATTTT. This codes for CASTPPGQASNQPQHF. Full variable domain (outside the CDR3, taken from reference TRBV28 and TRBJ1-5): DVKVTQSSRYLVKRTGEKVFLECVQDMDHENMFWYRQDPGLGLRLIYFSYDVKMKEKGDIPEGYSVSREKKERFSLILESASTNQTSMYLCASTPPGQASNQPQHFGDGTRLSIL.